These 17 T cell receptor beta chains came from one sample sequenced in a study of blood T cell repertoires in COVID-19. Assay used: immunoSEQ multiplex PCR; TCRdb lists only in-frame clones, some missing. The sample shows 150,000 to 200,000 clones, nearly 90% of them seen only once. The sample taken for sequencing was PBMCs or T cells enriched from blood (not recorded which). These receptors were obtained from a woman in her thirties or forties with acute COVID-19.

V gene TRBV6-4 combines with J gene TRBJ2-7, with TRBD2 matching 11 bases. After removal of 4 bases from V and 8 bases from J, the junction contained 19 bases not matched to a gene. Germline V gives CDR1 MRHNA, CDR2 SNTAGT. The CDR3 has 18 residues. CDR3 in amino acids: CASSGAFLAGGTVLKQYF. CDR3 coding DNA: TGTGCCAGCAGTGGGGCATTTTTAGCGGGAGGGACCGTGTTGAAGCAGTACTTC.

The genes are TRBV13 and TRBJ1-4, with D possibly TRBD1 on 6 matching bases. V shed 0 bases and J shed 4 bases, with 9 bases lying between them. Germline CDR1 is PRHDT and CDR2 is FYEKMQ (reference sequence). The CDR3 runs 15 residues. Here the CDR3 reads CASSLGSRGNEKLFF. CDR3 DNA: TGTGCCAGCAGCTTAGGCAGCAGGGGTAATGAAAAACTGTTTTTT.

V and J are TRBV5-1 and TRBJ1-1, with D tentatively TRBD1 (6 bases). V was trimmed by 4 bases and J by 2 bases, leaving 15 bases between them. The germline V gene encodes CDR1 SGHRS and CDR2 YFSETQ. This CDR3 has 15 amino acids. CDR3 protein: CASSLGQSGNTEAFF. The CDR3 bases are TGCGCCAGCAGCCTAGGACAGTCGGGCAACACTGAAGCTTTCTTT.

CDR3 residues: CASSLYPTRTDTQYF. The CDR3 nucleotides are TGTGCCAGCAGTTTGTACCCGACTAGAACAGATACGCAGTATTTT. V is TRBV27 and J is TRBJ2-3, with TRBD2 as a possible D gene (6 bases). The CDR3 covers 15 residues. Trimming shortened V by 3 bases and J by 3 bases, and 13 bases separated the two germline ends. Looked up from germline, CDR1 is MNHEY and CDR2 is SMNVEV (reference sequence).

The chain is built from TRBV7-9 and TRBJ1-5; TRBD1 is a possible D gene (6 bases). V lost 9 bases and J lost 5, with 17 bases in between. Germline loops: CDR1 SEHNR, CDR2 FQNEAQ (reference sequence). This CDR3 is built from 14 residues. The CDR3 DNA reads TGTGCCAGTATTGCGGCAGGGGACGATCAGCCCCAGCATTTT. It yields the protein CASIAAGDDQPQHF.

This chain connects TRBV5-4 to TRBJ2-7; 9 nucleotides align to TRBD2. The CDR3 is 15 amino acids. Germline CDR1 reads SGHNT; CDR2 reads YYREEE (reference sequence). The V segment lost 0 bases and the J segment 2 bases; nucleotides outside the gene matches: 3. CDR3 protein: CASSLAGGGAYEQYF. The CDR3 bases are TGTGCCAGCAGCTTGGCGGGCGGGGGGGCCTACGAGCAGTACTTC.

This CDR3 is CASSAGATYGYTF. The DNA for the CDR3 is TGTGCCAGCAGTGCAGGGGCCACCTATGGCTACACCTTC. V gene TRBV12-3 or TRBV12-4 combines with J gene TRBJ1-2; TRBD1 is a possible D gene (6 bases). CDR3 length: 13 amino acids. Trimming took off 5 bases at V and 4 bases at J, with 11 bases between the two ends.

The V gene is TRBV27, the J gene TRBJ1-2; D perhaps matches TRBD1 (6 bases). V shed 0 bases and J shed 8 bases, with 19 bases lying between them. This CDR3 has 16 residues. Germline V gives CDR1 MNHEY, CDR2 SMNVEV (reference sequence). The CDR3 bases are TGTGCCAGCAGTTTATCGAAGGGCGGGGGCGGGCAAGGCTACACCTTC. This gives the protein CASSLSKGGGGQGYTF.

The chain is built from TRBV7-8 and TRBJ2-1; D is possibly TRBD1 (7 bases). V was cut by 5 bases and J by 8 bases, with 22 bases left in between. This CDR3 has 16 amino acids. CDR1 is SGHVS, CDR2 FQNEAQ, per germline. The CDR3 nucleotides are TGTGCCAGCAGCCGATGGAGGGACAGCCCTGAGGATGAGCAGTTCTTC. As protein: CASSRWRDSPEDEQFF. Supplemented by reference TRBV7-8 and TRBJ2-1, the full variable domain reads GAGVSQSPRYKVAKRGQDVALRCDPISGHVSLFWYQQALGQGPEFLTYFQNEAQLDKSGLPSDRFFAERPEGSVSTLKIQRTQQEDSAVYLCASSRWRDSPEDEQFFGPGTRLTVL.

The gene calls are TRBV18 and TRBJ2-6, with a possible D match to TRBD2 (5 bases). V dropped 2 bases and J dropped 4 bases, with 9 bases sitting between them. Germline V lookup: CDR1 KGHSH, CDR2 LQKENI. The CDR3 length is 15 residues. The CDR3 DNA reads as TGTGCCAGCTCACCAGGCGGGTCCGGGGCCAACGTCCTGACTTTC. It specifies CASSPGGSGANVLTF.

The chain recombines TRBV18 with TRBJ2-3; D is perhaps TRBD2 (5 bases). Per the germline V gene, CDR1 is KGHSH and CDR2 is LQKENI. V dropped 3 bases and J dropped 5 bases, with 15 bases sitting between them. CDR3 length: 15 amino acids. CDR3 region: CASSPGEGYGDTQYF. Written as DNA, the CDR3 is TGTGCCAGCTCACCCGGCGAGGGTTATGGAGATACGCAGTATTTT.

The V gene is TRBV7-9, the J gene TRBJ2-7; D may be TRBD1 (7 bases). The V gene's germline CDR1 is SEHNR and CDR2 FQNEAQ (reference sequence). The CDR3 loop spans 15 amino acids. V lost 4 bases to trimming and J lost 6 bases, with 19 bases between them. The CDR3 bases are TGTGCCAGCAGCTCCGGCGGGACAGTATCTCCCGAGCAGTACTTC. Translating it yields CASSSGGTVSPEQYF.

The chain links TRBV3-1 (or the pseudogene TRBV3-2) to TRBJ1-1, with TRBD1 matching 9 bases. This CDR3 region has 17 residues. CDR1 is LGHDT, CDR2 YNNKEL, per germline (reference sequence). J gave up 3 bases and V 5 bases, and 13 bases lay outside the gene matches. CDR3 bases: TGTGCCAGCAGCTCGACAGGGGGGAGGCGGATTCACACTGAAGCTTTCTTT. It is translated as CASSSTGGRRIHTEAFF.

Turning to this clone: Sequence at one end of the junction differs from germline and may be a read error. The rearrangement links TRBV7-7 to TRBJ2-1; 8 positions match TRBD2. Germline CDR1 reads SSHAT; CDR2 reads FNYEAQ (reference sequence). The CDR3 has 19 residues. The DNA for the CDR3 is TGTGCTAGCAGCTCGGGACTACCAGGAGGGAGCGGGAGCGCCAATGAGCAGTTCTTC. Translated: CASSSGLPGGSGSANEQFF.

In DNA form, the CDR3 reads TGTGCCAGCAGTTACGGGGACAGGGCTTATAATTCACCCCTCCACTTT. Its translation: CASSYGDRAYNSPLHF. The rearrangement joins TRBV6-5 to TRBJ1-6, with 9 bases matching TRBD1. CDR1 and CDR2 (germline): MNHEY, SVGAGI. The CDR3 is made up of 16 amino acids. Losses at the gene ends were 2 bases for V and 4 bases for J; bases not matched to a gene: 3.

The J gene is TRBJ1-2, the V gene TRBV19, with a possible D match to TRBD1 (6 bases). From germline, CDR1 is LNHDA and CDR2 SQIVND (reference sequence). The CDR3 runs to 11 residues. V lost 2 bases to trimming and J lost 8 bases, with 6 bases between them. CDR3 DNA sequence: TGTGCCAGTAGTATAACAGGGGGCTACACCTTC. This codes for CASSITGGYTF. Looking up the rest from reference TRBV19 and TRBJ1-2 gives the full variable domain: DGGITQSPKYLFRKEGQNVTLSCEQNLNHDAMYWYRQDPGQGLRLIYYSQIVNDFQKGDIAEGYSVSREKKESFPLTVTSAQKNPTAFYLCASSITGGYTFGSGTRLTVV.

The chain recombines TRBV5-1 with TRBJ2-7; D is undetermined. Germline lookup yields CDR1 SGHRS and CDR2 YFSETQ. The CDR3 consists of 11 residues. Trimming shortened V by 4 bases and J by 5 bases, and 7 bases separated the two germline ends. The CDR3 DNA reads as TGCGCCAGCAGCCTCCGGGACGAGCAGTACTTC. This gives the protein CASSLRDEQYF.